This T cell receptor beta chain was documented in a study of cytomegalovirus exposure and HLA in healthy donors (TCRdb year 2017). For the wider study: In an earlier analysis of about 560 of the donors, 276 Gb of sequence data and roughly 100 million unique TCR beta sequences from about 190 million T cells were reported. Around 330 gigabases of sequencing data and approximately 92 million unique TCR sequences made up an early release that covered 500 to 700 HLA-typed donors. The genetic ancestry cluster associated with self-reported Caucasian donors included 65% to 90% of the approximately 430 genotyped donors. The study aimed to test whether cataloging public T cell receptors could reveal signatures of past pathogen exposure. The T cell repertoires of about 700 subjects were profiled by immunosequencing and related to cytomegalovirus serostatus. A separate validation cohort of 100 to 150 different subjects was used in addition to the 666-subject first cohort. High-throughput TCR immunosequencing, statistical association of individual TCRs with disease status, and machine learning were combined to predict cytomegalovirus infection status. A later analysis re-examined previously published TCR beta repertoires from hundreds of donors and added high-resolution HLA genotyping to investigate patterns of TCR occurrence. Rather than drawing on any new phenotypic data, the later analysis identified candidate immune exposures from TCR beta sequences and the way those sequences occurred across donors. An earlier analysis of more than 450 of the donors used high-throughput TCR beta sequencing to judge whether each TCR beta V gene segment behaved as functional or pseudogenic. Alongside the repertoire data, information on donor age, sex, ethnicity and CMV serostatus was compiled. In a later genetic analysis, genome-wide SNP genotypes for about 55% of the roughly 670 donors were used, and that subset was treated as a discovery cohort. All discovery cohort repertoires had been generated on a single sequencing platform. Both class I and class II loci were covered by HLA typing, at four-digit resolution. The number of typed donors differed by locus: about 620-640 for A, B, C, DRB1 and DQB1; 500 to 550 for DQA1; roughly 600 for DPA1; and some 450 for DPB1. Because of strong linkage in the cohort, a handful of DR-DQ haplotypes were treated as single units for association and clustering. Across 398 genotyped donors of the cohort, an average of about 250,000 unique TCR beta nucleotide sequences per donor were sequenced, and roughly 18% of those sequences were non-productive.

Beyond this particular receptor, the publication reports: In both the original and validation cohorts, the classifier was reported to diagnose cytomegalovirus status with high specificity and sensitivity. Specific HLA alleles were associated with more than 15,000 TCR beta sequences at a false discovery rate of 0.05 in a later analysis. According to a later genetic analysis, donors in an Asian-associated ancestry cluster had fewer N-insertions in productive TCRs than the roughly 700-donor mean. Most TCR sequences were seen in very few donors, while some public TCRs were found in many individuals. Sequencing depth was assumed to be roughly uniform across donors in the presence/absence analyses, though that assumption may not hold. A further reported finding was that TCR beta sequences accurately predicted the HLA-A and HLA-B alleles for most subjects in the first cohort. Because HLA typing was missing for some donors at each locus, association tests included only the typed subset. Correlated functional status among segregating V segments might reflect linkage disequilibrium, but an unknown experimental factor could not be ruled out. V-gene and J-gene trimming of TCR beta chains was associated with a missense DCLRE1C variant in a later genetic analysis, and the association was replicated in an independent cohort. Some IMGT-functional V segments, including TRBV6-2 and TRBV6-3, could not be distinguished by the 87-base-pair reads and were therefore excluded. A later analysis found that HLA-associated TCR beta chains were more clonally expanded and had lower generation probabilities than equally common non-associated chains. The study listed over 150 TCR beta chains as associated with cytomegalovirus. When HLA alleles, especially DR and DQ, strongly co-occurred, TCR associations were difficult to assign to individual alleles. A group of highly shared sequence variants was considered likely to be a technical artifact of the sequencing pipeline. In an earlier analysis of several hundred of the donors, most TCR beta V segments were observed in productive rearrangements about 87% or about 30% of the time, broadly matching IMGT annotations. For the cohort, immune exposure information was limited to CMV serostatus. In a later analysis, TCR association rates were found to vary across HLA loci, with the most associated TCRs seen for DRB1 alleles and the fewest for HLA-C alleles. The earlier analysis of about 600 of the donors excluded roughly 17 rarely observed V segments, including chromosome 9 orphons, because counts were too low. Three of the identified cytomegalovirus-associated TCR beta chains were confirmed in vitro to be specific for cytomegalovirus antigens. A later analysis reported that several top co-occurrence clusters appeared linked to parvovirus B19, influenza, CMV and Epstein-Barr virus. In a later analysis, most CMV-associated TCR beta chains were found to appear HLA-restricted, with HLA associations seemingly driven largely by CMV exposure. This cohort had only TCR beta chains sequenced, and the lack of alpha or paired-chain data limited which features could be detected. It was suggested by the authors that the approach could potentially be generalized to other disease states and immunological phenotypes.

The cohort was made up of 500 to 850 healthy bone marrow donors. At the time of sampling, all cohort members were nominally healthy, though unrecorded immune exposures were likely present. The donor tested CMV seronegative and was one of the 352 seronegative cohort members. Every donor gave a peripheral blood sample, and the peripheral blood mononuclear cells from that sample were used for TCR beta sequencing. The Qiagen DNeasy Blood Extraction Kit was used to extract genomic DNA from the blood cell samples. Comments on this clone: This receptor's antigen is unknown. Base qualities were left out, and no much larger clone turns up one base away.

Per the germline V gene, KGHSH is the CDR1 and LQKENI is the CDR2. V and J lose 4 bases and 0 bases, and a span of 21 bases separates them. The cysteine opens and the phenylalanine closes a CDR3 of 18 amino acids. The CDR3 DNA has 54 bases and is translated from base 1. The method behind the library was the immunoSEQ multiplex PCR assay. The multiplex PCR relied on a mix of 60 forward primers for TCR Vbeta segments and 13 reverse primers for TCR Jbeta segments. The CDR3 region of rearranged TCR beta genes was amplified from genomic DNA with a multiplex PCR assay. Amplified TCR beta libraries were sequenced as 87-base-pair reads on the Illumina HiSeq System. In the source study's methods: Across the 670 or so repertoires, a later analysis counted tens of millions of unique TCR beta chains, 8.5 million to 12 million of which were shared by at least two donors. A nearest-neighbor algorithm error-corrected the raw reads and collapsed the reads into unique sequences, merging closely related sequences to remove PCR and sequencing errors. CDR3 sequences were aligned to IMGT reference sequences to assign V, D and J gene segments. For a sequence to be retained, at least a six-nucleotide match to both a V gene segment and a J gene segment was required. Rearrangements were classified as productive when the CDR3 lacked stop codons and remained in frame with V and J, and all other rearrangements were classified as non-productive. Following IMGT convention, CDR3 was defined as the stretch from the second conserved V-encoded cysteine to the conserved J-encoded phenylalanine. The earlier analysis of about 530 of the donors excluded any sequence lacking an unambiguous match to a single V gene segment. An earlier analysis of several hundred of the donors classified V segments as functional when productive rearrangements were above 56.7% and as segregating when the standard deviation between donors was above 5%. A statistical classification framework was built for diagnosing cytomegalovirus status from the catalog of TCR beta chain sequences. A later analysis assigned V and J genes by comparing TCR nucleotide sequences with IMGT/GENE-DB human TR gene sequences. In a later analysis, CDR3 sequences and most-parsimonious VDJ recombination scenarios were assigned using the TCRdist pipeline. In a later analysis, each TCR beta chain was defined by its CDR3 amino acid sequence together with its V-gene family, and reads lacking a unique V-gene family were excluded. To address suspected cross-contamination and a sequencing artifact, a later analysis removed 592 highly shared, low-generation-probability nucleotide sequences. In a later analysis, a clonal expansion index was calculated for each public chain from normalized within-repertoire ranks of inferred template counts. In a later analysis, generation probabilities were computed using a VDJ recombination model fitted to out-of-frame rearrangements, and the results were checked against IGoR. A later analysis scored TCR-TCR, TCR-HLA and TCR-CMV co-occurrence with hypergeometric tests, applying a repertoire-size bias correction to TCR pairs. False discovery rates were estimated in a later analysis by permuting HLA or CMV assignments 20 times. In a later analysis, co-occurring TCRs were grouped using DBSCAN, with TCRdist sequence similarity added in when clustering inside HLA-allele-positive subsets. Co-occurrence clustering excluded repertoires with fewer than 30,000 or more than 120,000 public chains, plus five with anomalous nucleotide sharing. Entries here come from immuneACCESS through TCRdb and include only in-frame sequences with V and J called. Some clones fail to appear in such tables; in the studies checked, an unresolved V gene covers under half of the shortfall, and the cause of the remainder is unknown. That table furnishes V, J and clone size, whereas the DNA furnished D and trimming. The sample contains about 150,000 clones, nearly 80% of them found a single time. Under 4% of the sample rests with the top ten.

The sample taken for sequencing was PBMCs. This receptor chain uses TRBV18 and TRBJ1-1; tentative D gene TRBD1, with 6 bases matching. The sequence was collected from a woman aged 40-49 years in good health and CMV-seronegative. The CDR3 region reads CASSLMSTGIPVNTEAFF. The DNA reads as follows: TGTGCCAGCTCACTAATGTCGACAGGTATCCCTGTGAACACTGAAGCTTTCTTT.